The entry below describes one TCR beta chain. Measured with immunoSEQ multiplex PCR; TCRdb has only the in-frame clones, and not every one. This table holds about 86,000 clones, 85% to 90% found once. This record belongs to a study of control samples from healthy donors and cancer patients. Sequenced: PBMCs. The receptor's source is a woman in her forties or fifties with colorectal cancer.

CDR3 nucleotides: TGTGCCAGTAGTATTAACGGAGACACCGGGGAGCTGTTTTTT. Its translation: CASSINGDTGELFF. V gene TRBV19 combines with J gene TRBJ2-2, with D uncertain. Deletions cut 3 bases from V and 3 bases from J, with 8 bases between. Germline loops: CDR1 LNHDA, CDR2 SQIVND (reference sequence). This CDR3 region has 14 residues.